This T cell receptor beta chain stems from a study of T cell responses to AZD1222 COVID-19 vaccine. Study-wide findings and caveats: Among spike-specific TCRs, nearly half reportedly target unmutated variant regions. Repertoire sampling occurred only after the peak T cell response.

A note on this clone: Its antigen is not known.

Germline V CDR1 and CDR2: SGHTA, FQGNSA. The CDR3 covers 16 residues. Trimming stripped 1 base from V and 2 bases from J, with 13 bases between. Repertoires were generated with immunoSEQ multiplex PCR, while TCRdb's copy carries only in-frame clones and drops some. The data contain 130,000 or so clones, roughly 86% of them singletons. The receptor was isolated from an adult who received the AZD1222 COVID-19 vaccine. The chain is built from TRBV7-2 and TRBJ2-3, with D perhaps TRBD2 (6 bases). The specimen was peripheral blood, collected 28 days after the second AZD1222 dose. In nucleotides, the CDR3 is TGTGCCAGCAGCTTAGGGGGGAGGATTACCACAGATACGCAGTATTTT. Translation gives CASSLGGRITTDTQYF.